Listed here are 12 T cell receptor beta chains from one sample, sequenced in a study of T-cell memory formation after mild COVID-19. TCRdb independently ran MiXCR on the 5' RACE reads; one entry per CDR3 protein. Of 220,000 or so distinct CDR3 sequences listed, around 8.8% were seen once; the top ten hold approximately 3.3%. Sequencing was carried out using PBMCs or a T cell subset sorted from them (not recorded which). The source is a man between 18 and 29 years old who had mild COVID-19 (a few samples of this study predate the infection). Cell type and time point are not known.

The V call is TRBV7-8, the J call TRBJ1-5, with 8 positions matching TRBD1. CDR1 is SGHVS, CDR2 FQNEAQ, per germline. The CDR3 extends over 15 amino acids. J was trimmed by 7 bases and V by 1 base; bases with no gene match: 6. The CDR3 DNA sequence: TGTGCCAGCAGCTTAGGACGGACAGGGAACCAGCCCCAGCATTTT. Protein product: CASSLGRTGNQPQHF.

This chain connects TRBV7-9 to TRBJ2-1; the D is unclear. The germline V and J ends were trimmed by 9 bases and 9 bases, with 12 bases remaining between them. The CDR3 has 11 residues. Germline V gene lookup returns CDR1 SEHNR and CDR2 FQNEAQ (reference sequence). The CDR3 protein is CASPKASEQFF. The CDR3 DNA reads TGTGCCAGTCCTAAGGCTAGTGAGCAGTTCTTC.

The chain employs TRBV6-2 or TRBV6-3 and TRBJ2-7, with D uncertain. Germline-derived CDR1 and CDR2 are MNHEY and SVGEGT. The CDR3 length is 13 residues. Between the trimmed V and J ends, which lost 2 bases and 6 bases, there was a span of 11 bases. The CDR3 loop is CASSYQRMAEQYV. DNA of the CDR3: TGTGCCAGCAGTTACCAACGGATGGCCGAGCAGTACGTC.

In this sample, this clonotype turned up a few times. This chain connects TRBV9 to TRBJ2-5, with D possibly TRBD1 on 5 matching bases. The V gene lost 2 bases and the J gene lost 1 base, with 15 bases spanning the gap. The germline V gene encodes CDR1 SGDLS and CDR2 YYNGEE. This CDR3 contains 16 residues. CDR3 protein: CASSVGLPGAQETQYF. In DNA, the CDR3 is TGTGCCAGCAGCGTTGGGCTACCTGGGGCCCAAGAGACCCAGTACTTC. Based on the CDR3 plus reference TRBV9 and TRBJ2-5, the full variable domain is DSGVTQTPKHLITATGQRVTLRCSPRSGDLSVYWYQQSLDQGLQFLIQYYNGEERAKGNILERFSAQQFPDLHSELNLSSLELGDSALYFCASSVGLPGAQETQYFGPGTRLLVL.

The chain joins TRBV24-1 to TRBJ2-1; D gene uncertain. Trimming cost V 4 bases and J 8 bases, with 8 bases left between them. The length of the CDR3 is 12 residues. Per the germline V gene, CDR1 is KGHDR and CDR2 is SFDVKD. CDR3 loop: CATSDLGDEQFF. The CDR3 DNA sequence: TGTGCCACCAGTGACCTAGGTGATGAGCAGTTCTTC.

This clonotype was seen a handful of times. The chain has TRBV19 and TRBJ2-7; D gene ambiguous. CDR3 length equals 15 residues. V gave up 0 bases and J gave up 2 bases, with 11 bases separating them. Looked up from germline, CDR1 is LNHDA and CDR2 is SQIVND (reference sequence). The CDR3 spells CASSIDALPAYEQYF. The CDR3 DNA reads TGTGCCAGTAGTATAGATGCACTGCCAGCCTACGAGCAGTACTTC.

V gene TRBV11-3 combines with J gene TRBJ1-1; a possible D gene is TRBD1 (5 bases). Germline V gives CDR1 SGHNT, CDR2 YENEEA. Trimming shortened V by 5 bases and J by 4 bases, and 17 bases separated the two germline ends. This CDR3 is built from 15 residues. The CDR3 loop reads CASSPGAGLPTEAFF. CDR3 DNA: TGTGCCAGCAGCCCGGGCGCAGGGTTACCCACTGAAGCTTTCTTT.

Only a few counts were recorded for this clonotype. V and J are TRBV20-1 and TRBJ1-2; D ambiguous. This CDR3 is built from 11 residues. Germline assignment: CDR1 DFQATT and CDR2 SNEGSKA (reference sequence). Deletions cut 5 bases from V and 7 bases from J, with 11 bases between. The CDR3 sequence: CSAPTGGGYTF. As DNA, the CDR3 is TGCAGTGCTCCCACGGGAGGTGGCTACACCTTC.

This clonotype showed up just a few times. CDR3 loop: CASSLGNEQYF. Written as DNA, the CDR3 is TGCGCCAGCAGCTTGGGGAACGAGCAGTACTTC. V usage is TRBV5-1 and J usage is TRBJ2-7; no reliable D call. This CDR3 region has 11 residues. The ends were cut back, 0 bases at V and 5 bases at J, with 3 bases in the middle. Germline lookup yields CDR1 SGHRS and CDR2 YFSETQ.

This chain joins TRBV27 and TRBJ2-5; a possible D gene is TRBD2 (5 bases). The CDR3 length is 13 residues. Trimming took off 6 bases at V and 4 bases at J, with 12 bases between the two ends. Germline V gene sequence: CDR1 MNHEY, CDR2 SMNVEV (reference sequence). CDR3 sequence reads: CASRRVIGETQYF. CDR3 nucleotides: TGTGCCAGCAGGAGGGTAATCGGAGAGACCCAGTACTTC.

V gene TRBV27 combines with J gene TRBJ2-2, with D perhaps being TRBD1 or TRBD2 (5 bases each). The CDR3 contains 15 residues. Per germline, CDR1 MNHEY and CDR2 SMNVEV (reference sequence). V was cut by 3 bases and J by 4 bases, with 12 bases left in between. CDR3 coding DNA: TGTGCCAGCAGTTTTAGGGGTGGGAGCACCGGGGAGCTGTTTTTT. Translated: CASSFRGGSTGELFF.

This clonotype has more than one count but fewer than ten. The chain combines TRBV20-1 with TRBJ2-1, with 8 bases fitting TRBD2. Germline assignment: CDR1 DFQATT and CDR2 SNEGSKA (reference sequence). The CDR3 has 15 residues. J lost 2 bases, V lost 1 base, and 4 bases had no gene match. The CDR3 DNA is TGCAGTGCTAGAGTCTGGCGGGGGGCCTACAATGAGCAGTTCTTC. This sequence encodes CSARVWRGAYNEQFF.